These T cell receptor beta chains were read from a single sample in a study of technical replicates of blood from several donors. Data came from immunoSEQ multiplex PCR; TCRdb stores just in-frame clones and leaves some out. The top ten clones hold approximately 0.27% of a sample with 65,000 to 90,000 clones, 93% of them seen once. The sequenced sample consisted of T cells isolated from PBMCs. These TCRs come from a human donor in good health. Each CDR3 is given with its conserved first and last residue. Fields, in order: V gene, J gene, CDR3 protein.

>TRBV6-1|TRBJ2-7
CASGRAAPSSYEQYF
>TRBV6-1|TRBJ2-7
CASSEVTASPYEQYF
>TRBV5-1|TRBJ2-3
CASSSSGPSTDTQYF
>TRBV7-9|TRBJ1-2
CASARGGNYGYTF
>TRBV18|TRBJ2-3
CASHRRAGGPDTQYF
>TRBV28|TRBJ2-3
CASSPVTEDTQYF
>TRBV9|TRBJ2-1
CASSVASSPRVYEQFF
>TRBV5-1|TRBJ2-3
CASTPQTGTDTQYF
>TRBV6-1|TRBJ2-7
CASEKGGWYEQYF
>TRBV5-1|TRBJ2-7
CASSSTSYEQYF
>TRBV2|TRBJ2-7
CSAADRTYEQYF
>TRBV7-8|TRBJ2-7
CASRYQGEQYF
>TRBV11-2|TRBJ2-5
CASSKTSGGQYF
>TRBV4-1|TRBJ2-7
CASSQGSGRAPPYEQYF
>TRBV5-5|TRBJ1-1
CASSLAGGPAEAFF
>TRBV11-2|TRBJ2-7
CASSLRTSGYAYEQYF
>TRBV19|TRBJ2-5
CASSIARDYQETQYF
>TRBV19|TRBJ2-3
CATRDRGQDTQYF
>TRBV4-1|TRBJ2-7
CASSQEPSGRAYEQYF
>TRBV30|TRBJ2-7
CAWSLESYEQYF
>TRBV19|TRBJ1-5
CASRGARQGAYQPQHF
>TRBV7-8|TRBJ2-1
CASSPLGGQLATYNEQFF
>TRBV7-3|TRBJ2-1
CASSQTGTYNEQFF
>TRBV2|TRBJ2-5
CASARGQDETQYF
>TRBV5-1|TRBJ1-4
CASSAQGFSYEKLFF
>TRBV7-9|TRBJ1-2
CASSYGKVQDGYTF
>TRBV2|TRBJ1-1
CASSELTILVGLGRTEAFF
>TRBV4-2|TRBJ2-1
CASSQRPGTSLINEQFF
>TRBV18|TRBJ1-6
CASSPGRASNSPLHF
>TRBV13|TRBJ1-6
CASSLGRAFDDSPLHF
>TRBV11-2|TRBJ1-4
CASSLDRGGGEKLFF
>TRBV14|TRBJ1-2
CASSQFTGGFGYTF
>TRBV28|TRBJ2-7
CASYPGLGAEQYF
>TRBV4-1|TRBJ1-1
CASSQFAGNTEAFF
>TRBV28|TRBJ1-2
CASSLAGYGYTF
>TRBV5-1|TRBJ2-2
CARRVSTGELFF
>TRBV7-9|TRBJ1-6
CASSARVHSPLHF
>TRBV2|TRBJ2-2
CASRLTGSSGELFF
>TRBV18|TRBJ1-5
CASSRGQGEWTNQPQHF
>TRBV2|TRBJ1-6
CASSELGAGSPLHF
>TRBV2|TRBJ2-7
CASSEGPGRYEQYF
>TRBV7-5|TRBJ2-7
CVRRWDRGFEYF
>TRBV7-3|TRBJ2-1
CASSAYLTGSSYNEQFF
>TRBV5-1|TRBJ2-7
CASSWSSYEQYF
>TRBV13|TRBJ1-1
CASSDNSGAWNTEAFF
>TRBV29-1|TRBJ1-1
CSVIQARAFF
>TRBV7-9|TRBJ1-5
CASSFGAQGASNQPQHF
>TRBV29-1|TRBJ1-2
CSVGYEVNGYTF
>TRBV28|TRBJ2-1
CASKPSGGRFYNEQFF
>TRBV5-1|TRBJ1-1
CASSWMWDSYLGNTEAFF
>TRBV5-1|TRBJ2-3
CASNLAGTNTDTQYF
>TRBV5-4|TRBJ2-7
CASSFNAYEQYF
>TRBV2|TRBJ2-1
CASSPTSGAYNEQFF
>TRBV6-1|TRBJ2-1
CASTAGDGSYNEQFF
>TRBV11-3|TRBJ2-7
CASSLPDRPAQYF
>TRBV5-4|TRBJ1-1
CASSQNPGQTLNTEAFF
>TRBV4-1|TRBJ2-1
CASSQVSGLAGLGFF
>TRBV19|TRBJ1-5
CASSRSFGTPNQPQHF
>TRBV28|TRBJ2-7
CASSRDSPYEQYF
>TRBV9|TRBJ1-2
CASSTWDTDNYGYTF